This T cell receptor (beta chain) stems from a study of blood T cell repertoires in COVID-19. Measured with immunoSEQ multiplex PCR; TCRdb has only the in-frame clones, and not every one. The top ten clones hold 6.9% of a sample with about 180,000 clones, around 82% of them seen once. Trimming cost V 5 bases and J 6 bases; bases outside gene matches: 5. Germline V lookup: CDR1 LGHDT, CDR2 YNNKEL (reference sequence). The CDR3 length is 13 residues. The chain joins TRBV3-1 (or the pseudogene TRBV3-2) to TRBJ1-1; 8 bases align to TRBD1. The receptor's source is an elderly man with COVID-19, enrolled during active disease. The sample comprised peripheral blood. CDR3 nucleotide sequence: TGTGCCAGCAGCGTCAGGGGGCGGGCTGAAGCTTTCTTT. It yields the protein CASSVRGRAEAFF.